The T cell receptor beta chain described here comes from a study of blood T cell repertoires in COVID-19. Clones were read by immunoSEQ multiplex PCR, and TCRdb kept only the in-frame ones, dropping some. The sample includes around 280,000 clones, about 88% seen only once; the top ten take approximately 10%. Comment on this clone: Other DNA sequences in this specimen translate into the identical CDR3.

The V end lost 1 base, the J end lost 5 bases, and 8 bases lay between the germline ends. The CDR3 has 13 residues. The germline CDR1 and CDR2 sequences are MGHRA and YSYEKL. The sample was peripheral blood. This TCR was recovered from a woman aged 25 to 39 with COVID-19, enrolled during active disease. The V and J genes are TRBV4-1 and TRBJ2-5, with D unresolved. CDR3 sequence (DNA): TGCGCCAGCAGCCAAGTTGGGCTTGAGACCCAGTACTTC. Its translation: CASSQVGLETQYF.